This T cell receptor beta chain was sequenced during a study of response to subunit inactivated influenza vaccine. Notes on the study in general: Each seasonal influenza vaccination recruits few new T cells, the authors suggested.

Of note for this clonotype: Its antigen is undetermined.

Germline V CDR1 and CDR2: SEHNR, FQNEAQ (reference sequence). The CDR3 consists of 14 residues. Trimming stripped 5 bases from V and 2 bases from J, with 11 bases between. TCRdb reprocessed the RT-PCR reads with MiXCR, giving one entry per CDR3 protein. The sample carries approximately 700,000 distinct CDR3 sequences, approximately 15% recorded once. Sequencing used PBMCs from blood, obtained 14 days before vaccination. The chain recombines TRBV7-9 with TRBJ2-3, with TRBD1 as a possible D gene (5 bases). This clonotype was sampled from a man in his forties or fifties who received an inactivated influenza vaccine. DNA for the CDR3: TGTGCCAGCAGCCGCCGACAGACCACAGATACGCAGTATTTT. It translates to CASSRRQTTDTQYF. Looking up the rest from reference TRBV7-9 and TRBJ2-3 gives the full variable domain: DTGVSQNPRHKITKRGQNVTFRCDPISEHNRLYWYRQTLGQGPEFLTYFQNEAQLEKSRLLSDRFSAERPKGSFSTLEIQRTEQGDSAMYLCASSRRQTTDTQYFGPGTRLTVL.